A selection of T cell receptor beta chains follows, all from one sample in a study of blood T cell repertoires in COVID-19. The table came from immunoSEQ multiplex PCR; TCRdb's copy has only in-frame clones and leaves some out. The sample holds about 520,000 clones; 70% to 90% are singletons and the top ten take 3.2%. Sequences were obtained from peripheral blood. The receptors here all came from a human donor in a cohort sampled during active COVID-19. Each CDR3 is given with its conserved first and last residue. Fields, in order: clone size, J gene, V gene, D gene, CDR3 protein, CDR3 DNA. A D gene is named only where the DNA matches it firmly. The listing skips clone size in some rows; elsewhere it reads once, few, many or a size class.

size: NA
J: TRBJ2-3
V: TRBV7-8
D: TRBD2
CDR3: CASSLTSGSSTDTQYF
DNA: TGTGCCAGCAGCTTGACTAGCGGCTCTAGCACAGATACGCAGTATTTT

size: NA
J: TRBJ1-2
V: TRBV7-9
D: NA
CDR3: CASSFSGPPGGYTF
DNA: TGTGCCAGCAGCTTCAGTGGCCCCCCCGGGGGCTACACCTTC

size: NA
J: TRBJ1-2
V: TRBV18
D: TRBD1
CDR3: CASSPLRGSEGYTF
DNA: TGTGCCAGCTCACCACTCAGGGGGAGCGAGGGCTACACCTTC

size: NA
J: TRBJ2-7
V: TRBV3-1/TRBV3-2
D: NA
CDR3: CASSQGPRGNYEQYF
DNA: TGTGCCAGCAGCCAAGGTCCCAGGGGCAACTACGAGCAGTACTTC

size: NA
J: TRBJ2-7
V: TRBV30
D: NA
CDR3: CAWSVRPSSYEQYF
DNA: TGTGCCTGGAGTGTACGTCCCAGCTCCTACGAGCAGTACTTC

size: NA
J: TRBJ2-5
V: TRBV6-5
D: NA
CDR3: CASGRRIQETQYF
DNA: TGTGCCAGCGGCAGGCGTATCCAAGAGACCCAGTACTTC

size: NA
J: TRBJ1-1
V: TRBV7-9
D: TRBD1
CDR3: CASSLRDRGHGVGEAFF
DNA: TGTGCCAGCAGCTTACGGGACAGGGGGCACGGGGTGGGAGAAGCTTTCTTT

size: NA
J: TRBJ2-5
V: TRBV11-3
D: NA
CDR3: CASSLEGAEGETQYF
DNA: TGTGCCAGCAGCTTAGAGGGGGCCGAAGGGGAGACCCAGTACTTC

size: NA
J: TRBJ2-5
V: TRBV5-4
D: NA
CDR3: CASSLLGETYQETQYF
DNA: TGTGCCAGCAGCTTGTTGGGCGAAACATACCAAGAGACCCAGTACTTC

size: NA
J: TRBJ2-7
V: TRBV5-1
D: TRBD1
CDR3: CASGPIQGAYEQYF
DNA: TGCGCCAGCGGCCCTATACAGGGGGCCTACGAGCAGTACTTC

size: NA
J: TRBJ1-1
V: TRBV29-1
D: TRBD1
CDR3: CSPYRGVATEAFF
DNA: TGCAGCCCTTACAGGGGGGTTGCCACTGAAGCTTTCTTT

size: NA
J: TRBJ2-2
V: TRBV5-1
D: NA
CDR3: CASSYDRNTGELFF
DNA: TGCGCCAGCAGCTACGACAGAAACACCGGGGAGCTGTTTTTT

size: NA
J: TRBJ1-1
V: TRBV10-3
D: TRBD1
CDR3: CAISDPPGQTAMNTEAFF
DNA: TGTGCCATCAGTGACCCCCCGGGACAGACCGCCATGAACACTGAAGCTTTCTTT

size: NA
J: TRBJ2-1
V: TRBV11-1
D: NA
CDR3: CASSFLARPSYNEQFF
DNA: TGTGCCAGCAGCTTCTTAGCGCGACCCTCCTACAATGAGCAGTTCTTC

size: NA
J: TRBJ1-1
V: TRBV3-1/TRBV3-2
D: TRBD1
CDR3: CASSQADRVTEAFF
DNA: TGTGCCAGCAGCCAAGCCGACAGGGTCACTGAAGCTTTCTTT

size: NA
J: TRBJ1-1
V: TRBV7-3
D: NA
CDR3: CASSLTGELIKNTEAFF
DNA: TGTGCCAGCAGCTTGACCGGGGAACTAATTAAGAACACTGAAGCTTTCTTT

size: NA
J: TRBJ1-1
V: TRBV29-1
D: TRBD1
CDR3: CSVDGAGGTEAFF
DNA: TGCAGCGTTGATGGGGCAGGGGGGACTGAAGCTTTCTTT

size: NA
J: TRBJ2-7
V: TRBV6-5
D: NA
CDR3: CASSYSRGTAYEQYF
DNA: TGTGCCAGCAGTTACTCACGGGGGACCGCCTACGAGCAGTACTTC

size: NA
J: TRBJ2-2
V: TRBV19
D: TRBD1
CDR3: CASAGRQGYTGELFF
DNA: TGTGCCAGCGCCGGGCGACAGGGATACACCGGGGAGCTGTTTTTT

size: NA
J: TRBJ2-1
V: TRBV29-1
D: TRBD1
CDR3: CSVERDRESTEQFF
DNA: TGCAGCGTTGAGCGGGACAGGGAGTCCACTGAGCAGTTCTTC

size: NA
J: TRBJ1-1
V: TRBV18
D: NA
CDR3: CASSPGENTEAFF
DNA: TGTGCCAGCTCACCGGGAGAGAACACTGAAGCTTTCTTT

size: few
J: TRBJ1-5
V: TRBV2
D: TRBD1
CDR3: CASSEEGARVGQPQHF
DNA: TGTGCCAGCAGTGAAGAGGGGGCCAGGGTGGGTCAGCCCCAGCATTTT

size: NA
J: TRBJ2-3
V: TRBV6-5
D: NA
CDR3: CASSYDKEGSPKDF
DNA: TGTGCCAGCAGTTACGACAAAGAAGGGAGCCCCAAGGATTTT

size: NA
J: TRBJ1-5
V: TRBV6-2/TRBV6-3
D: NA
CDR3: CASSYTPPGSNQPQHF
DNA: TGTGCCAGCAGTTACACCCCCCCAGGGTCCAATCAGCCCCAGCATTTT

size: NA
J: TRBJ2-7
V: TRBV7-8
D: TRBD2
CDR3: CASSFSAGGQYEQYF
DNA: TGTGCCAGCAGCTTCTCGGCGGGAGGGCAATACGAGCAGTACTTC

size: NA
J: TRBJ1-2
V: TRBV7-2
D: NA
CDR3: CASSLEILGAYGYTF
DNA: TGTGCCAGCAGCTTAGAAATCTTGGGAGCGTATGGCTACACCTTC

size: NA
J: TRBJ1-5
V: TRBV4-1
D: NA
CDR3: CASSQGYGITGQPQHF
DNA: TGCGCCAGCAGCCAAGGGTATGGTATTACGGGTCAGCCCCAGCATTTT

size: NA
J: TRBJ1-1
V: TRBV30
D: NA
CDR3: CAWRRQKNTEAFF
DNA: TGTGCCTGGAGAAGACAGAAGAACACTGAAGCTTTCTTT

size: NA
J: TRBJ2-2
V: TRBV5-3
D: TRBD1
CDR3: CARSFSGQGPGELFF
DNA: TGTGCCAGAAGCTTTTCGGGACAGGGGCCCGGGGAGCTGTTTTTT

size: once
J: TRBJ1-1
V: TRBV28
D: TRBD1
CDR3: CASSSPGGEGFNTEAFF
DNA: TGTGCCAGCAGTTCCCCAGGGGGCGAAGGGTTTAACACTGAAGCTTTCTTT

size: NA
J: TRBJ2-3
V: TRBV18
D: TRBD1
CDR3: CASSPVLGQGNTQYF
DNA: TGTGCCAGCTCACCAGTCTTAGGACAGGGCAATACGCAGTATTTT

size: NA
J: TRBJ2-1
V: TRBV12-5
D: NA
CDR3: CASGLRTNEQFF
DNA: TGTGCTAGTGGTCTGCGGACAAATGAGCAGTTCTTC

size: NA
J: TRBJ1-5
V: TRBV18
D: NA
CDR3: CASSPQGVQPQHF
DNA: TGTGCCAGCTCACCGCAGGGTGTTCAGCCCCAGCATTTT

size: NA
J: TRBJ2-7
V: TRBV11-2
D: TRBD1
CDR3: CASSLGQGEIGYEQYF
DNA: TGTGCCAGCAGCTTGGGACAGGGGGAGATAGGTTACGAGCAGTACTTC

size: NA
J: TRBJ2-1
V: TRBV7-2
D: TRBD2
CDR3: CASSLNRLAGGGEQFF
DNA: TGTGCCAGCAGCTTGAATCGTCTAGCGGGAGGGGGTGAGCAGTTCTTC

size: NA
J: TRBJ1-3
V: TRBV5-1
D: NA
CDR3: CASSQLVLAGSGNTIYF
DNA: TGCGCCAGCAGCCAGCTTGTATTAGCGGGCTCCGGAAACACCATATATTTT

size: NA
J: TRBJ1-2
V: TRBV10-3
D: TRBD1
CDR3: CAISGDRGGYGYTF
DNA: TGTGCCATCAGTGGAGACAGGGGTGGATATGGCTACACCTTC

size: NA
J: TRBJ2-3
V: TRBV28
D: NA
CDR3: CASSPWTSSDTQYF
DNA: TGTGCCAGCAGTCCTTGGACTTCCTCAGATACGCAGTATTTT

size: NA
J: TRBJ1-2
V: TRBV24-1
D: NA
CDR3: CATSDSEGGRYGYTF
DNA: TGTGCCACCAGTGATTCGGAGGGCGGCCGCTATGGCTACACCTTC

size: NA
J: TRBJ2-7
V: TRBV6-2/TRBV6-3
D: NA
CDR3: CASSPTGSGYEQYF
DNA: TGTGCCAGCAGCCCAACAGGGAGTGGATACGAGCAGTACTTC

size: NA
J: TRBJ2-1
V: TRBV27
D: NA
CDR3: CASEGRGTYNEQFF
DNA: TGTGCCAGCGAGGGCAGGGGAACCTACAATGAGCAGTTCTTC

size: NA
J: TRBJ1-4
V: TRBV9
D: TRBD1
CDR3: CASSLTGTDEKLFF
DNA: TGTGCCAGCAGCCTGACAGGGACGGATGAAAAACTGTTTTTT

size: NA
J: TRBJ2-4
V: TRBV10-2
D: NA
CDR3: CASIGPSKEDLDIQYF
DNA: TGCGCCAGCATAGGCCCATCGAAGGAAGACTTGGACATTCAGTACTTC

size: NA
J: TRBJ1-6
V: TRBV19
D: TRBD1
CDR3: CASSIGQGSSYNSPLHF
DNA: TGTGCCAGTAGTATCGGACAGGGGAGCTCCTATAATTCACCCCTCCACTTT

size: few
J: TRBJ1-2
V: TRBV27
D: TRBD1
CDR3: CASSLNRGLGYTF
DNA: TGTGCCAGCAGTTTAAACAGGGGGCTCGGCTACACCTTC

size: NA
J: TRBJ2-5
V: TRBV19
D: NA
CDR3: CASGPRVGETQYF
DNA: TGTGCCAGTGGACCCAGGGTCGGAGAGACCCAGTACTTC

size: NA
J: TRBJ2-5
V: TRBV6-6
D: TRBD2
CDR3: CASSSTSGKTQYF
DNA: TGTGCCAGCAGTTCAACTAGCGGAAAGACCCAGTACTTC

size: NA
J: TRBJ1-6
V: TRBV30
D: TRBD1
CDR3: CAWSDRGWNSPLHF
DNA: TGTGCCTGGAGTGACAGGGGATGGAATTCACCCCTCCACTTT

size: NA
J: TRBJ1-2
V: TRBV6-4
D: TRBD1
CDR3: CASSPSGTEHYGYTF
DNA: TGTGCCAGCAGCCCCTCCGGGACAGAGCACTATGGCTACACCTTC

size: NA
J: TRBJ2-7
V: TRBV7-8
D: TRBD1
CDR3: CASSRDGTGGPGEQYF
DNA: TGTGCCAGCAGCCGAGATGGGACAGGGGGCCCGGGCGAGCAGTACTTC

size: NA
J: TRBJ1-1
V: TRBV28
D: NA
CDR3: CASSLTGTRGTEAFF
DNA: TGTGCCAGCAGTTTAACCGGGACTAGGGGCACTGAAGCTTTCTTT

size: NA
J: TRBJ2-7
V: TRBV3-1/TRBV3-2
D: TRBD1
CDR3: CASSQARGTGTYEQYF
DNA: TGTGCCAGCAGCCAAGCTCGCGGGACAGGGACCTACGAGCAGTACTTC

size: NA
J: TRBJ2-5
V: TRBV10-3
D: NA
CDR3: CAISESAVQQETQYF
DNA: TGTGCCATCAGTGAGTCGGCGGTTCAACAAGAGACCCAGTACTTC

size: once
J: TRBJ2-1
V: TRBV9
D: NA
CDR3: CASSVEGGVWNEQFF
DNA: TGTGCCAGCAGCGTAGAAGGGGGAGTGTGGAATGAGCAGTTCTTC

size: NA
J: TRBJ2-3
V: TRBV29-1
D: TRBD2
CDR3: CSVDGAGGGDTQYF
DNA: TGCAGCGTTGATGGGGCGGGGGGAGGAGATACGCAGTATTTT

size: NA
J: TRBJ2-1
V: TRBV7-2
D: NA
CDR3: CASSLVQASEQFF
DNA: TGTGCCAGCAGCTTAGTCCAGGCATCTGAGCAGTTCTTC